The present T cell receptor (beta chain) was sequenced within a study of radiotherapy plus CTLA-4 blockade in lung cancer. Here immunoSEQ multiplex PCR was the method, and the copy in TCRdb shows in-frame clones only, minus some. The sample records more than 25,000 clones, 65% to 80% being singletons. Focal radiation was given together with CTLA-4 blockade (ipilimumab) to patients with chemo-refractory metastatic non-small-cell lung cancer. This CDR3 comprises 13 residues. Germline V gene data show CDR1 as SGHVS and CDR2 as FQNEAQ. V shed 5 bases and J shed 3 bases, with 11 bases lying between them. This receptor was obtained from a human donor with non-small cell lung cancer who had stable disease on radiotherapy plus ipilimumab. The rearrangement joins TRBV7-8 to TRBJ2-7; weak D call: TRBD1 (6 bases). Sequenced material: peripheral blood, taken from a patient treated with radiotherapy plus ipilimumab. CDR3 coding DNA: TGTGCCAGCAGCCATGACAGGCGCTACGAGCAGTACGTC. Protein sequence: CASSHDRRYEQYV.